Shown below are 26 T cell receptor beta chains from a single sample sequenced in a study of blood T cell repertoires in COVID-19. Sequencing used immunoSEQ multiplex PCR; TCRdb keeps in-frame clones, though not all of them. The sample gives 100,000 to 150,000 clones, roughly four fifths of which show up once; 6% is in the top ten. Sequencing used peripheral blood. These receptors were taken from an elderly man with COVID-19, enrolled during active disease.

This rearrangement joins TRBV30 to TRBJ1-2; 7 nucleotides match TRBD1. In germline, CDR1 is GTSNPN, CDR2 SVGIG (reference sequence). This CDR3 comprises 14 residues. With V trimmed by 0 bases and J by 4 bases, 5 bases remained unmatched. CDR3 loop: CAWSVLAGGYGYTF. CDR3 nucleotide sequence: TGTGCCTGGAGTGTACTAGCAGGGGGCTATGGCTACACCTTC.

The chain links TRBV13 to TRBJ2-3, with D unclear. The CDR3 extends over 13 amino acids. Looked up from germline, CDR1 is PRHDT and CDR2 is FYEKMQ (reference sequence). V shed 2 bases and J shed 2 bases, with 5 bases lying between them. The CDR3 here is CASSLRVTDTQYF. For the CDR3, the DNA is TGTGCCAGCAGCTTACGGGTCACAGATACGCAGTATTTT.

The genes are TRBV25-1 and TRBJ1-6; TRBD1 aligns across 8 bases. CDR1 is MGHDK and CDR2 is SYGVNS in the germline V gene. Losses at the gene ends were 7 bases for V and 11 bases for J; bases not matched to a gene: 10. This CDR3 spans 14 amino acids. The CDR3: CASTPDRVGTPLHF. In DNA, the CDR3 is TGTGCCAGCACCCCGGACAGGGTTGGGACACCCCTCCACTTT.

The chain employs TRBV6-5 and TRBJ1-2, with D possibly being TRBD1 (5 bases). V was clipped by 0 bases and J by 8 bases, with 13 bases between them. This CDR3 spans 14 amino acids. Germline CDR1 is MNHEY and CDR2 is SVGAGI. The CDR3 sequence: CASSYSKGAAGYTF. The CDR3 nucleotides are TGTGCCAGCAGTTACTCGAAAGGGGCGGCAGGCTACACCTTC.

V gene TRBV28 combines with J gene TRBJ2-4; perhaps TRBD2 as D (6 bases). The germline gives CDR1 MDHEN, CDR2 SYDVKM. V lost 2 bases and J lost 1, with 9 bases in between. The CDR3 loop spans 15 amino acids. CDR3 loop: CASSLIGGAKNIQYF. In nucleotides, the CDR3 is TGTGCCAGCAGTTTAATTGGGGGGGCCAAAAACATTCAGTACTTC.

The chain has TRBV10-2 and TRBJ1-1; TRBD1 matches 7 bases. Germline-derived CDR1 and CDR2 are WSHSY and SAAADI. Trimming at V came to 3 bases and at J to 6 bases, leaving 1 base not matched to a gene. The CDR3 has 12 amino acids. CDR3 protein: CASSEGGPEAFF. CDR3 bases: TGCGCCAGCAGTGAAGGGGGCCCTGAAGCTTTCTTT.

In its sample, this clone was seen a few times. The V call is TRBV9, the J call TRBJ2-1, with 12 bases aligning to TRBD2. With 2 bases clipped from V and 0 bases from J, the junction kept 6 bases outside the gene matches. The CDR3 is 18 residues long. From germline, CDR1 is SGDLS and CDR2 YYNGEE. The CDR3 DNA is TGTGCCAGCAGCGTGAGGACTAGCGGGATTGTCTCCTACAATGAGCAGTTCTTC. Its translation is CASSVRTSGIVSYNEQFF.

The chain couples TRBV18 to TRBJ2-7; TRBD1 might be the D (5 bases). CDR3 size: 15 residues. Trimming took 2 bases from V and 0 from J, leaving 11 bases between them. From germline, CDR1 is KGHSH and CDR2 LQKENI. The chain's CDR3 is CASSPEQGRSYEQYF. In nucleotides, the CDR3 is TGTGCCAGCTCACCAGAGCAGGGCCGCTCCTACGAGCAGTACTTC.

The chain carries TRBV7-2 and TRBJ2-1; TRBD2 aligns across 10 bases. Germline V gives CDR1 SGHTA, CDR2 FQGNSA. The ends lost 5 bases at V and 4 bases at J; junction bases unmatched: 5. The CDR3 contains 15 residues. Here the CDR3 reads CASSPGAGGYNEQFF. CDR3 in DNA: TGTGCCAGCAGCCCTGGAGCGGGAGGGTACAATGAGCAGTTCTTC.

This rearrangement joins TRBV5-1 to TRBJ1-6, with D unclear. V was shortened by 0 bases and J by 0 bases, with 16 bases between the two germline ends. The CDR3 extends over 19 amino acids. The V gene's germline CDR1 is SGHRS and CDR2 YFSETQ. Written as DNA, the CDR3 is TGCGCCAGCAGCTTGGCGGGTCTCGCGCGAAGCTCCTATAATTCACCCCTCCACTTT. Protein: CASSLAGLARSSYNSPLHF.

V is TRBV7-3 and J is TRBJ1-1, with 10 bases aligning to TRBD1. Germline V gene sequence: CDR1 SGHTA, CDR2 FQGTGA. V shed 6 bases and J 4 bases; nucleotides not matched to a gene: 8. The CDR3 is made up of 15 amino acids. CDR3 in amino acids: CASSRTGTGVTEAFF. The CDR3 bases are TGTGCCAGCAGTCGCACCGGGACAGGGGTCACTGAAGCTTTCTTT. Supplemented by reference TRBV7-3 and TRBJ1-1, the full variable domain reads GAGVSQTPSNKVTEKGKYVELRCDPISGHTALYWYRQSLGQGPEFLIYFQGTGAADDSGLPNDRFFAVRPEGSVSTLKIQRTERGDSAVYLCASSRTGTGVTEAFFGQGTRLTVV.

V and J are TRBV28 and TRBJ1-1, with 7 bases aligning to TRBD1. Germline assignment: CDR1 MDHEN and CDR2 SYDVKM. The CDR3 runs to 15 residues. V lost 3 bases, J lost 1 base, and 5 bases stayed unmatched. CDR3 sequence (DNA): TGTGCCAGCAGTTTCCCCGGGACAGCGAACACTGAAGCTTTCTTT. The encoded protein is CASSFPGTANTEAFF.

The CDR3 is CASSYSKGKAHEAFF. In nucleotides, the CDR3 is TGTGCCAGCAGTTACTCGAAGGGGAAAGCCCATGAAGCTTTCTTT. The V call is TRBV6-5, the J call TRBJ1-1, with D possibly being TRBD1 (5 bases). V lost 0 bases and J lost 7, with 15 bases in between. The CDR3 length is 15 residues. The germline V gene has CDR1 MNHEY and CDR2 SVGAGI.

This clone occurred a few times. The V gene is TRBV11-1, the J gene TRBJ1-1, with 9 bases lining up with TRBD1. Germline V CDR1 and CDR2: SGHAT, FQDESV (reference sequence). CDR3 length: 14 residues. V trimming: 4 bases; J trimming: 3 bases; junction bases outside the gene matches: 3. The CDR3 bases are TGTGCCAGCAGCTCCGGGACAGGGCACACTGAAGCTTTCTTT. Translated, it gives CASSSGTGHTEAFF. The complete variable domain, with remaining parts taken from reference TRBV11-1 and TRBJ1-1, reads EAEVAQSPRYKITEKSQAVAFWCDPISGHATLYWYRQILGQGPELLVQFQDESVVDDSQLPKDRFSAERLKGVDSTLKIQPAELGDSAMYLCASSSGTGHTEAFFGQGTRLTVV.

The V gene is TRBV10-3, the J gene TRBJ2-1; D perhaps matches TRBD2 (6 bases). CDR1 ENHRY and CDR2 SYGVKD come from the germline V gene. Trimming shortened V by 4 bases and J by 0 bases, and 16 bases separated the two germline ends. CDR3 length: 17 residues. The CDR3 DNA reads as TGTGCCATCAGTGCCTCCCCAAGCGGGTCCTCCTACAATGAGCAGTTCTTC. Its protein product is CAISASPSGSSYNEQFF.

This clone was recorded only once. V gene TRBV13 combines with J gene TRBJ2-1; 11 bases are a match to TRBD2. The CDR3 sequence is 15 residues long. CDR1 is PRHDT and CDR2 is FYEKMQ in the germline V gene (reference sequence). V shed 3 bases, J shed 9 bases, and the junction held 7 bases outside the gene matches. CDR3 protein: CASSFGASGRPEQFF. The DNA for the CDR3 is TGTGCCAGCAGCTTTGGGGCTAGCGGGAGGCCTGAGCAGTTCTTC.

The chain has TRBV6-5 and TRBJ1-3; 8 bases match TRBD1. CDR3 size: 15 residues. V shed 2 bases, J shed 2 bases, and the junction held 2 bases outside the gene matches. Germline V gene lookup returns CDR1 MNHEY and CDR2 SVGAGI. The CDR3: CASSYDRGTGNTIYF. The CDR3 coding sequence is TGTGCCAGCAGTTACGACAGGGGAACTGGAAACACCATATATTTT.

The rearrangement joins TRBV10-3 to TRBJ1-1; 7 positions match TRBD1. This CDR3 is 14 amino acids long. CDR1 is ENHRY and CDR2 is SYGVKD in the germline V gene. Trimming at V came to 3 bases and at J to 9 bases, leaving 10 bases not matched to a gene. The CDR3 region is CAISERQGVSKAFF. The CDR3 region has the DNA TGTGCCATCAGTGAAAGGCAGGGGGTTAGCAAAGCTTTCTTT.

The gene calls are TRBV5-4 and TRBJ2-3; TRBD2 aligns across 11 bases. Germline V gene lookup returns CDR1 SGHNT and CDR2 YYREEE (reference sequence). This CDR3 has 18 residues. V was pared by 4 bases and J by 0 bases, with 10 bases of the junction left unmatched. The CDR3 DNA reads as TGTGCCAGCAGCCCCGGGACTAGCGGCAAAACTAGCACAGATACGCAGTATTTT. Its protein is CASSPGTSGKTSTDTQYF.

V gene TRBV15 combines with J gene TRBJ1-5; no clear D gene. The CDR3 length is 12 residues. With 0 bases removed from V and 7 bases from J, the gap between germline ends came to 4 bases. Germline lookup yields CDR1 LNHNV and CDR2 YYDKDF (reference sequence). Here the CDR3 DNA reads TGTGCCACCAGCAGAGACGGGCAGCCCCAGCATTTT. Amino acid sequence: CATSRDGQPQHF.

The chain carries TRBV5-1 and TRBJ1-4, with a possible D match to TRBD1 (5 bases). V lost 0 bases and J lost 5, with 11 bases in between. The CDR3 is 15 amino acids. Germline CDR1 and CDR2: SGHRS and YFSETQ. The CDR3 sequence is CASSLAGQGNEKLFF. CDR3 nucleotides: TGCGCCAGCAGCTTGGCCGGGCAGGGAAATGAAAAACTGTTTTTT.

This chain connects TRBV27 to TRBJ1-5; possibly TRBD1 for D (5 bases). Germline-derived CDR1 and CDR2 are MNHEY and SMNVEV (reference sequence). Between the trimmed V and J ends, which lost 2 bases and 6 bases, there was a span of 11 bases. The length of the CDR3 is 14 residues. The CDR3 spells CASSLIQGIQPQHF. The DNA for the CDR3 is TGTGCCAGCAGTTTAATCCAGGGCATTCAGCCCCAGCATTTT.

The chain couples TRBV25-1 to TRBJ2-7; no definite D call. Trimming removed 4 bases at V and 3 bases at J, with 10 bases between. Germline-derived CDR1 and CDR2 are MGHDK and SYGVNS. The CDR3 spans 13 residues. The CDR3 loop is CASSGGSDYEQYF. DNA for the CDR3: TGTGCCAGCAGTGGAGGTTCTGACTACGAGCAGTACTTC.

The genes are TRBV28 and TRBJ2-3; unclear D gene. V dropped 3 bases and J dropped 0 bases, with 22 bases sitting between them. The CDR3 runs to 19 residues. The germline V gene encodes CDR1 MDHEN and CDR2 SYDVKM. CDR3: CASSFRQHLLSSSTDTQYF. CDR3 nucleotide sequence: TGTGCCAGCAGTTTCAGACAACACCTCCTATCCTCTAGCACAGATACGCAGTATTTT.

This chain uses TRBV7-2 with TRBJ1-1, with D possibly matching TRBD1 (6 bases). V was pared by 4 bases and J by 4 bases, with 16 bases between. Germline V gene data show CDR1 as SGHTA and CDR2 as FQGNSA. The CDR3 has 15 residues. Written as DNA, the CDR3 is TGTGCCAGCAGCTCCCAACAGGGTGGGAGCACTGAAGCTTTCTTT. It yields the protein CASSSQQGGSTEAFF.

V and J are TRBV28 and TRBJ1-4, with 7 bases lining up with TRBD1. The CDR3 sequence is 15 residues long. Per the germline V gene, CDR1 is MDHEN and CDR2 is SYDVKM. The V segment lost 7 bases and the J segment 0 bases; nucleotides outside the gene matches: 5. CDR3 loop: CASTRGVATNEKLFF. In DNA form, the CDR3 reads TGTGCCAGCACCAGGGGGGTTGCAACTAATGAAAAACTGTTTTTT.